The entry that follows covers one TCR beta chain sequence. Profiling relied on immunoSEQ multiplex PCR, and the TCRdb table lists in-frame clones only, not all of them. This sample has fewer than 50,000 clones, with approximately 90% found just once. Germline V gene data show CDR1 as SGHNT and CDR2 as YYREEE (reference sequence). The CDR3 spans 13 residues. V was shortened by 0 bases and J by 7 bases, with 10 bases between the two germline ends. This sample is drawn from a study of OX40 agonist ivuxolimab in advanced cancers. Looking at the study overall: Patients were dosed with the agonistic anti-OX40 (CD134) antibody ivuxolimab.

The genes are TRBV5-4 and TRBJ1-2, with D possibly TRBD1 on 5 matching bases. This receptor was identified in an adult with an advanced solid tumor such as melanoma, head and neck, liver or kidney cancer. The material was CD4+ or CD8+ T cells sorted from blood, obtained in a trial of the OX40 agonist ivuxolimab. CDR3 in DNA: TGTGCCAGCAGCTTGGAAGGAGGGGCTGGCTACACCTTC. Its protein product is CASSLEGGAGYTF.